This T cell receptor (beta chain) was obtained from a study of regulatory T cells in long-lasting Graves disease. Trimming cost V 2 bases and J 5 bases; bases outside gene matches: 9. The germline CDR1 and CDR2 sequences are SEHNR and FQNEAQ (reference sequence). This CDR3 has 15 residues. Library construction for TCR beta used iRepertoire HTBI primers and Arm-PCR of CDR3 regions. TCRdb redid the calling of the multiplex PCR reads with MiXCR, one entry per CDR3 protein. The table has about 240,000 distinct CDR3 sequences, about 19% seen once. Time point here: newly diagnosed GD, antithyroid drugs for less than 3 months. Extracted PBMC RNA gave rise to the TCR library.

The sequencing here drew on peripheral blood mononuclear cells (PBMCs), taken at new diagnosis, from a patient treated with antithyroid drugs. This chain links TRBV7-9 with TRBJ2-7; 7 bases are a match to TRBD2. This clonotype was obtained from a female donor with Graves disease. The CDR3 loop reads CASSLWVGAGNEQYF. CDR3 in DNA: TGTGCCAGCAGCTTATGGGTGGGAGCGGGGAACGAGCAGTACTTC. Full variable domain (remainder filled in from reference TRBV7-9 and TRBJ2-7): DTGVSQNPRHKITKRGQNVTFRCDPISEHNRLYWYRQTLGQGPEFLTYFQNEAQLEKSRLLSDRFSAERPKGSFSTLEIQRTEQGDSAMYLCASSLWVGAGNEQYFGPGTRLTVT.